This record looks at one TCR beta chain sequence and its context. Its antigen is unknown. Nothing much larger sits one base from this clone, and base qualities are not available. TCRbeta CDR3 regions were amplified from genomic DNA by means of the immunoSEQ Assay, a bias-controlled multiplex PCR. Regarding the original processing steps: Nucleated cell counts per sample were estimated from amplification of reference gene primers within the assay. Sequence reads were collapsed and filtered to measure the absolute abundance of every unique TCRbeta CDR3 rearrangement. For each sample, productive Simpson clonality was calculated by taking the square root of Simpson's diversity index across productive rearrangements. The immuneACCESS repertoire file appears here via TCRdb, limited to in-frame rearrangements. These files lack a portion of the clones; in checked studies, under half of the deficit traces to unresolved V genes, and the cause of the others is not known. V, J and clone size derive from that table, while D and trimming were established from the DNA sequence. Recorded for this sample are about 190,000 clones; roughly 80% of them occurred a single time. Under 4% of the sample goes to the ten largest clones.

This sample stems from a study of blood T cell repertoires in COVID-19 (dated by TCRdb to 2018 to 2020). With respect to the entire study: Collaborator samples came from the United States, Italy and Spain and covered acute and convalescent phases of COVID-19. The material from the prospective study consisted of cDNA or gDNA derived from T cells, B-cell-depleted T cells, or PBMCs. Deeply sampled blood TCRbeta repertoires from subjects exposed to, actively infected with, or recovered from COVID-19 were included in the dataset. The repertoires were released in a freely available public database meant as a resource for research on the immune response to SARS-CoV-2. The samples were drawn from the first 160 participants of the ongoing ImmuneRACE study and from roughly 1,300 subjects provided by 6 global collaborators. The sample metadata nearly always contained a de-identified subject ID, COVID-19 status, age in years and sex. Where available, HLA class I and class II types were taken from metadata supplied by the sample provider and were not determined by assay-based typing.

Participants in the prospective study were aged roughly 18 to 100 years, lived in some 24 United States geographic areas, and enrolled through a virtual design. To assign participants to cohorts, the prospective study relied on clinical history that participants themselves reported in a screening survey and a study questionnaire. Recovered participants in ImmuneRACE Cohort 3 were defined by two consecutive negative NP/OP PCR tests, clearance by a healthcare professional, or resolution of symptoms. In the prospective study, mobile phlebotomists collected whole blood, serum and a nasopharyngeal or oropharyngeal swab from each participant. Participants in the prospective study had the option to provide additional blood draws and questionnaires over a roughly two-month period. Before DNA extraction, blood samples from the prospective study were shipped at room temperature or frozen. Overall study results and their limits: How much clinical and demographic metadata was included differed by source and by participant, and the metadata was provided uncurated.

Trimming at the junction amounts to 4 bases on V and 1 base on J, and the germline ends lie 14 bases apart. As encoded in the germline V gene (reference sequence), CDR1 is LNHDA while CDR2 is SQIVND. The CDR3 numbers 16 residues from cysteine through phenylalanine. Only the CDR3 portion is preserved as DNA: 48 bases, with reading frame beginning at the first base. Sequencing input: PBMCs or T cells enriched from blood (not recorded which). This clonotype was sampled from a young woman who had recovered from COVID-19. Rearrangement joined TRBV19 to TRBJ1-5; the D gene is perhaps TRBD1, on 6 matching bases. The CDR3 region reads CASSNQRQGSNQPQHF. The sequenced DNA is TGTGCCAGTAGTAACCAGCGGCAGGGGAGCAATCAGCCCCAGCATTTT.